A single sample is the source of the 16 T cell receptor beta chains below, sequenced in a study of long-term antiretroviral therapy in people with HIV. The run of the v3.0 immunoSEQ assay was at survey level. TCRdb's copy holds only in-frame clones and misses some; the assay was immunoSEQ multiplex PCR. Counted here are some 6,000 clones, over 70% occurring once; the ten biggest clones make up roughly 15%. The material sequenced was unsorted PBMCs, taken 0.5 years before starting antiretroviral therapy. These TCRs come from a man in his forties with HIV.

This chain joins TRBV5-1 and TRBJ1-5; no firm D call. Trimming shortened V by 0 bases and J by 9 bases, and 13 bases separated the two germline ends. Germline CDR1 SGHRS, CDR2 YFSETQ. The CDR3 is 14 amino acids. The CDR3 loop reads CASSLGLDLGPQHF. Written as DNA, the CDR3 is TGCGCCAGCAGCTTGGGTCTGGACCTTGGGCCCCAGCATTTT.

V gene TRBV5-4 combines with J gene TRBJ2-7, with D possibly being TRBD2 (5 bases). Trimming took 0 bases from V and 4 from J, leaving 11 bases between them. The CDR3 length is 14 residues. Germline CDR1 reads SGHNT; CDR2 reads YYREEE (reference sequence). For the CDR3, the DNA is TGTGCCAGCAGCTTGGAGCGGTCTAGTTACGAGCAGTACTTC. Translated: CASSLERSSYEQYF.

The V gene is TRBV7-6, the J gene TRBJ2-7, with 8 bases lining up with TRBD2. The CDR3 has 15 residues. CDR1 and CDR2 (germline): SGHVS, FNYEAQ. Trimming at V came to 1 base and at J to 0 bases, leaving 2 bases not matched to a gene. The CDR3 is CASSLESGGSYEQYF. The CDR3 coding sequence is TGTGCCAGCAGCTTAGAAAGCGGGGGCTCCTACGAGCAGTACTTC.

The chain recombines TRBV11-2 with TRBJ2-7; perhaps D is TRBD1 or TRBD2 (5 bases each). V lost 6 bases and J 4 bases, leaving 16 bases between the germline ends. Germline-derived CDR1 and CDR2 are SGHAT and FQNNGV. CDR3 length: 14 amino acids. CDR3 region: CASSPRDGEYEQYF. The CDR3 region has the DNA TGTGCCAGCAGTCCCCGGGACGGGGAGTACGAGCAGTACTTC.

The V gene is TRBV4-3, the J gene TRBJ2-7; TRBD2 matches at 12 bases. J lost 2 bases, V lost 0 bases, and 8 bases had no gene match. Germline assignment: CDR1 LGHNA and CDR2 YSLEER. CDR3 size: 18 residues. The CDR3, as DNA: TGCGCCAGCAGCCAAGATCGGAATCTAGCGGGGGGGACCTACGAGCAGTACTTC. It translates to CASSQDRNLAGGTYEQYF.

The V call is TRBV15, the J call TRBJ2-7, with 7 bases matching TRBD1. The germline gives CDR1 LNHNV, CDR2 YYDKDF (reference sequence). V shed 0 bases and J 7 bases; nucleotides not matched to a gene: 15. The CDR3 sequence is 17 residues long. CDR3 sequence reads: CATSRDISGHSRGEQYF. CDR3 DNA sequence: TGTGCCACCAGCAGAGATATATCGGGACACTCCAGGGGGGAGCAGTACTTC.

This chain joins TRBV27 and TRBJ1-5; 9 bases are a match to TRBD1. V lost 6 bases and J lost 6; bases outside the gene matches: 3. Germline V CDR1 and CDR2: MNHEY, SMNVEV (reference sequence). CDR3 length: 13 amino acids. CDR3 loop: CASRGQGGQPQHF. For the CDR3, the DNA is TGTGCCAGCAGGGGACAGGGCGGTCAGCCCCAGCATTTT.

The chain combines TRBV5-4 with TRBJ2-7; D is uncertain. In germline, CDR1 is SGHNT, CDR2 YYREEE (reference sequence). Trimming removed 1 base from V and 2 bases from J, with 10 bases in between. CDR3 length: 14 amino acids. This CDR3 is CASSLSATAYEQYF. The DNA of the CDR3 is TGTGCCAGCAGCTTGTCGGCGACTGCCTACGAGCAGTACTTC.

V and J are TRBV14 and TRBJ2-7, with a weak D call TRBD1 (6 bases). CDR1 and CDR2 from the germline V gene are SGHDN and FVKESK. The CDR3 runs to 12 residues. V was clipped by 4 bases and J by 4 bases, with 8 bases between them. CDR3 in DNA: TGTGCCAGCAGCCCTGACAGGTACGAGCAGTACTTC. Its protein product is CASSPDRYEQYF. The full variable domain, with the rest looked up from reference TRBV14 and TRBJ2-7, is EAGVTQFPSHSVIEKGQTVTLRCDPISGHDNLYWYRRVMGKEIKFLLHFVKESKQDESGMPNNRFLAERTGGTYSTLKVQPAELEDSGVYFCASSPDRYEQYFGPGTRLTVT.

The CDR3 loop is CASSPEGAGGYTF. The CDR3 DNA sequence: TGTGCCAGCAGTCCTGAGGGGGCGGGGGGCTACACCTTC. V is TRBV27 and J is TRBJ1-2; 7 bases align to TRBD1. Germline loops: CDR1 MNHEY, CDR2 SMNVEV (reference sequence). The CDR3 is 13 amino acids. Trimming at V came to 5 bases and at J to 8 bases, leaving 8 bases not matched to a gene.

The CDR3 sequence: CASSAGGYEQYF. The DNA of the CDR3 is TGCGCCAGCAGTGCTGGGGGCTACGAGCAGTACTTC. The chain employs TRBV4-3 and TRBJ2-7; D is perhaps TRBD1 or TRBD2 (5 bases each). V was clipped by 6 bases and J by 3 bases, with 9 bases between them. Germline lookup yields CDR1 LGHNA and CDR2 YSLEER. CDR3 length: 12 residues.

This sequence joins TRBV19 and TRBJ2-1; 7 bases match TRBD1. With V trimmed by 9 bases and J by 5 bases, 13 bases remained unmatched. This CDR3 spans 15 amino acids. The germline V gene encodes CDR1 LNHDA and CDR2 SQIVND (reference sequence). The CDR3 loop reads CASSQGSSLDNEQFF. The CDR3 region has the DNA TGTGCCAGCTCACAGGGGTCTAGCCTGGACAATGAGCAGTTCTTC.

CDR3 loop: CASSFGGGVWNTEAFF. CDR3 DNA sequence: TGTGCCAGCAGCTTCGGAGGGGGCGTATGGAACACTGAAGCTTTCTTT. The chain has TRBV11-3 and TRBJ1-1; 7 bases are shared with TRBD1. The CDR3 runs 16 residues. Germline V gives CDR1 SGHNT, CDR2 YENEEA. Unmatched junction bases numbered 8, after V lost 3 bases and J lost 1 base.

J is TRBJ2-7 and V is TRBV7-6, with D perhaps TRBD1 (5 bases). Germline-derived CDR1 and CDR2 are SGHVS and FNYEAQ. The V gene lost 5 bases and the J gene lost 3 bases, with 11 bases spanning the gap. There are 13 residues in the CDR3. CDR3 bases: TGTGCCAGCAGCCAGACAGCCAGCTACGAGCAGTACTTC. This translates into CASSQTASYEQYF. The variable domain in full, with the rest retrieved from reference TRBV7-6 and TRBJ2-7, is GAGVSQSPRYKVTKRGQDVALRCDPISGHVSLYWYRQALGQGPEFLTYFNYEAQQDKSGLPNDRFSAERPEGSISTLTIQRTEQRDSAMYRCASSQTASYEQYFGPGTRLTVT.

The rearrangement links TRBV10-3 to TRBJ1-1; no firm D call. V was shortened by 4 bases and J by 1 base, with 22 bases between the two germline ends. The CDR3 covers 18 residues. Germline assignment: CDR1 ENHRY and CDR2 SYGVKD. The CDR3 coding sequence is TGTGCCATCAGTGCTATCATTCTAGTAGTGAGGGAGAACACTGAAGCTTTCTTT. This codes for CAISAIILVVRENTEAFF.

CDR3 in amino acids: CAWSLGGEQYF. The CDR3 DNA reads TGTGCCTGGAGTCTAGGGGGCGAGCAGTACTTC. V usage is TRBV30 and J usage is TRBJ2-7; possible D gene TRBD1, 6 bases. Per germline, CDR1 GTSNPN and CDR2 SVGIG (reference sequence). This CDR3 region has 11 residues. The V and J ends lost 2 bases and 6 bases respectively, with 8 bases between them.